These 5 T cell receptor beta chains were sequenced from one sample in a study of blood T cell repertoires in COVID-19. The assay was immunoSEQ multiplex PCR, and TCRdb's table has in-frame clones only and misses some. This table has fewer than 250,000 clones, about four fifths appearing once. The sequenced sample consisted of peripheral blood. These receptors were obtained from a man in his forties or fifties with active or convalescent COVID-19.

This chain connects TRBV11-3 to TRBJ2-1; 9 bases are a match to TRBD1. Germline CDR1 reads SGHNT; CDR2 reads YENEEA. Unmatched junction bases numbered 9, after V lost 4 bases and J lost 8 bases. This CDR3 region has 15 residues. CDR3 sequence: CASSSVDRGVDEQFF. CDR3 DNA sequence: TGTGCCAGCAGCTCCGTGGACAGGGGCGTAGATGAGCAGTTCTTC.

The chain employs TRBV2 and TRBJ1-2; D not resolved. Germline lookup yields CDR1 SNHLY and CDR2 FYNNEI. The ends were cut back, 2 bases at V and 4 bases at J, with 14 bases in the middle. This CDR3 comprises 15 residues. CDR3 protein: CASSESRSAPYGYTF. The DNA of the CDR3 is TGTGCCAGCAGTGAATCGAGGTCCGCCCCCTATGGCTACACCTTC.

The chain joins TRBV21-1 to TRBJ2-4; the DNA was not used to check the table's D call, TRBD1. TRBV21-1 is described as a pseudogene. This CDR3 comprises 17 residues. In nucleotides, the CDR3 is TGTGCCAGCAGCAAAGCCGCAGGGCCTGGGGTGTTAAACATTCAGTACTTC. It codes for CASSKAAGPGVLNIQYF.

The rearrangement uses TRBV6-4 and TRBJ1-6; D may be TRBD1 (5 bases). Per the germline V gene, CDR1 is MRHNA and CDR2 is SNTAGT. V lost 4 bases, J lost 7 bases, and 11 bases lay in between. This CDR3 spans 14 amino acids. The CDR3 sequence: CASSGWGENSPLHF. The CDR3 coding sequence is TGTGCCAGCAGTGGATGGGGGGAGAATTCACCCCTCCACTTT.

This chain links TRBV6-5 with TRBJ2-3, with TRBD2 as a possible D gene (6 bases). Between the trimmed V and J ends, which lost 6 bases and 4 bases, there was a span of 11 bases. Germline V lookup: CDR1 MNHEY, CDR2 SVGAGI. This CDR3 has 13 residues. The CDR3 loop reads CASSRPGADTQYF. CDR3 sequence (DNA): TGTGCCAGCAGCCGCCCGGGGGCAGATACGCAGTATTTT.